This T cell receptor beta chain appears in the sequencing data of a study of cytomegalovirus exposure and HLA in healthy donors. Broader study findings: Some highly shared sequence variants likely arose as a pipeline artifact. In vitro confirmation showed three CMV-associated chains to be CMV antigen specific.

Primers: 60 Vbeta forward and 13 Jbeta reverse. TCRdb's copy holds only in-frame clones and misses some; the assay was immunoSEQ multiplex PCR. Counted here are some 150,000 clones, around 76% occurring once; the ten biggest clones make up less than 3%. This CDR3 has 16 amino acids. The V gene's germline CDR1 is SGHRS and CDR2 YFSETQ. Of note for this clone: Antigen unknown. A junction boundary mismatches the germline segment, possibly from a read error.

The clonotype was recovered from a male donor in good health and CMV-seronegative. The sequenced sample was PBMCs. This chain links TRBV5-1 with TRBJ1-2; 11 nucleotides agree with TRBD1. DNA of the CDR3: TGCGCCCGCAGCTTGCAAGGGACAGGGGGTTTCTATGGCTACACCTTC. Residues: CARSLQGTGGFYGYTF.